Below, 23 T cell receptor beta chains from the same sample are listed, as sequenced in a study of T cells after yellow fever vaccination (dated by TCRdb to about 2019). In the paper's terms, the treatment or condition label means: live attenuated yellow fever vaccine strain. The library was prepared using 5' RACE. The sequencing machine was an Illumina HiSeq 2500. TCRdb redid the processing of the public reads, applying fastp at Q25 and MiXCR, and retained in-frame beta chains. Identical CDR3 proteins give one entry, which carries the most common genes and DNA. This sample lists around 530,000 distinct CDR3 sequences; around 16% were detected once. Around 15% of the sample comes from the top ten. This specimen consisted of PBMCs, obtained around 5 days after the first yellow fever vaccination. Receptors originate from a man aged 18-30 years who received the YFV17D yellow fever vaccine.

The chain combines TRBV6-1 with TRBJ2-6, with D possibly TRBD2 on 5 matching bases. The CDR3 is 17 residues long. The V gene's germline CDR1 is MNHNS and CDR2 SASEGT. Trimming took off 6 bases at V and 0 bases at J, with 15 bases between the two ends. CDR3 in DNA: TGTGCCAGCAGCCGCGCTCCCGGGGTCTCTGGGGCCAACGTCCTGACTTTC. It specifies CASSRAPGVSGANVLTF.

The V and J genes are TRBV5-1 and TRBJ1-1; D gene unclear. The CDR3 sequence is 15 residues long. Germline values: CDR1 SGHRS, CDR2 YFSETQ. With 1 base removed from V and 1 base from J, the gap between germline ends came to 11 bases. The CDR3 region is CASSLFGEKNTEAFF. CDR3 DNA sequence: TGCGCCAGCAGCTTGTTTGGGGAGAAGAACACTGAAGCTTTCTTT. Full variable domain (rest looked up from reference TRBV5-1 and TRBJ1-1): KAGVTQTPRYLIKTRGQQVTLSCSPISGHRSVSWYQQTPGQGLQFLFEYFSETQRNKGNFPGRFSGRQFSNSRSEMNVSTLELGDSALYLCASSLFGEKNTEAFFGQGTRLTVV.

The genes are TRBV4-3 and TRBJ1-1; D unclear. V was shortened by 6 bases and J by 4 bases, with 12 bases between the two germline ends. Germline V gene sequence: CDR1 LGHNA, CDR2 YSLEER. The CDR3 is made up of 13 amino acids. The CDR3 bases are TGCGCCAGCAGTCCACGTTGGGGCACTGAAGCTTTCTTT. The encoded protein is CASSPRWGTEAFF.

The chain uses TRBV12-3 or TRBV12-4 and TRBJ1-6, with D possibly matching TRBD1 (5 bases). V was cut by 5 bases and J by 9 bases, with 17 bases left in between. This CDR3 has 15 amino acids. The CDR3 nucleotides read TGTGCCAGCAGTCAAGGGACTCACCCCGGTTCACCCCTCCACTTT. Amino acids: CASSQGTHPGSPLHF.

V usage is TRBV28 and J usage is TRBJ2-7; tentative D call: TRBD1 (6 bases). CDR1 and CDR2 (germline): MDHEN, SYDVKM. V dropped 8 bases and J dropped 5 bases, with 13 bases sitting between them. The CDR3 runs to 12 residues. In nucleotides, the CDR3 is TGTGCCAGCCTGGGGGCTAATAACGAGCAGTACGTC. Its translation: CASLGANNEQYV.

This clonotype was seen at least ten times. The CDR3 sequence: CASSARLDSMSYEQYF. Written as DNA, the CDR3 is TGTGCCAGCTCAGCTCGCCTGGACAGCATGTCCTACGAGCAGTACTTC. This chain links TRBV18 with TRBJ2-7; perhaps TRBD1 as D (6 bases). The CDR3 loop spans 16 amino acids. V lost 5 bases to trimming and J lost 1 base, with 18 bases between them. Germline V lookup: CDR1 KGHSH, CDR2 LQKENI.

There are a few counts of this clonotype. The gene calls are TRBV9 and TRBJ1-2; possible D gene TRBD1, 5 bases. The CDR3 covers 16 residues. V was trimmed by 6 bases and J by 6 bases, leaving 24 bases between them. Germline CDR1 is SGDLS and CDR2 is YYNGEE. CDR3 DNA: TGTGCCAGCACCAAGCAGGTGGGGGTAACGGTGAATGGCTACACCTTC. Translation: CASTKQVGVTVNGYTF.

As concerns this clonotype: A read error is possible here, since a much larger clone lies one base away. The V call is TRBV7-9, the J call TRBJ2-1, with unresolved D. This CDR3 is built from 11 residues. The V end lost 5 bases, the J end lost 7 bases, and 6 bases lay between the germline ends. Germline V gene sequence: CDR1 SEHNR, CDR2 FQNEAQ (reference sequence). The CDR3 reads CASSVENEQFF. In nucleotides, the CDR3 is TGTGCCAGCAGCGTGGAGAATGAGCAGTTCTTC. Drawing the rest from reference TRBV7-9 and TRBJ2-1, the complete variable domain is DTGVSQNPRHKITKRGQNVTFRCDPISEHNRLYWYRQTLGQGPEFLTYFQNEAQLEKSRLLSDRFSAERPKGSFSTLEIQRTEQGDSAMYLCASSVENEQFFGPGTRLTVL.

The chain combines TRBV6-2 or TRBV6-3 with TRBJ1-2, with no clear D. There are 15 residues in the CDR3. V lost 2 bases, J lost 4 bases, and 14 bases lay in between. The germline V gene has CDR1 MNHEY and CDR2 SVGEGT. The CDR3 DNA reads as TGTGCCAGCAGTTACGCGAGACTAAGCATCTATGGCTACACCTTC. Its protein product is CASSYARLSIYGYTF.

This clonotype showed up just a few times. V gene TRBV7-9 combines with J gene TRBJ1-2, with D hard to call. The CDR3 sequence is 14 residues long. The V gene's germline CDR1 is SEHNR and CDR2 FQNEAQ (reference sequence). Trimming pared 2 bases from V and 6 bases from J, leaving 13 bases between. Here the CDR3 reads CASSLKGSGDGYTF. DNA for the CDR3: TGTGCCAGCAGCTTAAAAGGGTCCGGGGATGGCTACACCTTC.

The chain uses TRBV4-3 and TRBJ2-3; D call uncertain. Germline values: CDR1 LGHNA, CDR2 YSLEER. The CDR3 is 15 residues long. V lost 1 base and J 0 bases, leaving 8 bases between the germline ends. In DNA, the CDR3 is TGCGCCAGCAGCCAAGCAGCCGCTAGCACAGATACGCAGTATTTT. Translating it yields CASSQAAASTDTQYF.

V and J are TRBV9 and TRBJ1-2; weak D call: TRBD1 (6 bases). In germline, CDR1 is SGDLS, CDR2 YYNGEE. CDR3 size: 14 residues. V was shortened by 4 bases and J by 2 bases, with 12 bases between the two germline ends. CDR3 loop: CASSTLGQNYGYTF. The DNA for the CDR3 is TGTGCCAGCAGCACCCTAGGACAGAACTATGGCTACACCTTC.

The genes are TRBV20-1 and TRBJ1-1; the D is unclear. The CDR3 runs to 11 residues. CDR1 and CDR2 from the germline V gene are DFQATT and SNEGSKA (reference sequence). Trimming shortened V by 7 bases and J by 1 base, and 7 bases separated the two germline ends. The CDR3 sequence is CSGAGNTEAFF. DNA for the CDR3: TGCAGTGGGGCGGGGAACACTGAAGCTTTCTTT.

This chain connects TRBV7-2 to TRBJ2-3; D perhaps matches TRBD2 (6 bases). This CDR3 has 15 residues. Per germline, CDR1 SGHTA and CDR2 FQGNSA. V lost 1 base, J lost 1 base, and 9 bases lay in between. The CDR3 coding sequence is TGTGCCAGCAGCTTAGTGTGGGGGGGCACAGATACGCAGTATTTT. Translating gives CASSLVWGGTDTQYF.

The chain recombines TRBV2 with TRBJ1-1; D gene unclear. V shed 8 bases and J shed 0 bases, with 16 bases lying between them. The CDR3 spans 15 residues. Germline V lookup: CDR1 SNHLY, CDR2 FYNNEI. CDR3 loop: CASSTLRRMNTEAFF. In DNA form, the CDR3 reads TGTGCCAGCTCGACTCTGCGTCGCATGAACACTGAAGCTTTCTTT.

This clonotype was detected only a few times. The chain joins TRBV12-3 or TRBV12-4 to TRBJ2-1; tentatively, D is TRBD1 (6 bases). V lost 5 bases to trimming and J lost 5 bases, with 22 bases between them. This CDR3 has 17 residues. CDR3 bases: TGTGCCAGCAGTGGGTTTCCTAGCCGGGACACCAACAATGAGCAGTTCTTC. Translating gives CASSGFPSRDTNNEQFF.

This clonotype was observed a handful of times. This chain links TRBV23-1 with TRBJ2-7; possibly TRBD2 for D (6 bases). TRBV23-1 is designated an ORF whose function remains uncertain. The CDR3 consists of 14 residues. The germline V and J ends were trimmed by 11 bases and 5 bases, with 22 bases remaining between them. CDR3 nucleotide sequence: TGCGCCCGAGGAGGGGCTCGCAGGCTTGACGAGCAGTACGTC. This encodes CARGGARRLDEQYV.

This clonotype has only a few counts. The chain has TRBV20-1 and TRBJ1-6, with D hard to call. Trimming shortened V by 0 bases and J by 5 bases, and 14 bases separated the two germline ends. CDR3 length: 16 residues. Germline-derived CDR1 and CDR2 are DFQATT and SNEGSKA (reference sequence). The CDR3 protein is CSARDQGLGDNSPLHF. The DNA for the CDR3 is TGCAGTGCTAGAGATCAAGGGTTGGGAGATAATTCACCCCTCCACTTT.

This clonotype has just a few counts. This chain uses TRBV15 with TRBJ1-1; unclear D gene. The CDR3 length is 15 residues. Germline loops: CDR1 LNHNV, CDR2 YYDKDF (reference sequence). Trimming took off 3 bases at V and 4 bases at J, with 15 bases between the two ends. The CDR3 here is CATSSLIGPLTEAFF. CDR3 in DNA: TGTGCCACCAGCAGCCTAATAGGGCCTCTCACTGAAGCTTTCTTT.

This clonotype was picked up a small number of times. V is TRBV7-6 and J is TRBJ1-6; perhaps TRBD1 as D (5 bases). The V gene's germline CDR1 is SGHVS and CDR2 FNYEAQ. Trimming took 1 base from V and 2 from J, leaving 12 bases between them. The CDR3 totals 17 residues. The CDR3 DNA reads TGTGCCAGCAGCTTAGGGGGGGATGCAACCTATAATTCACCCCTCCACTTT. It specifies CASSLGGDATYNSPLHF.

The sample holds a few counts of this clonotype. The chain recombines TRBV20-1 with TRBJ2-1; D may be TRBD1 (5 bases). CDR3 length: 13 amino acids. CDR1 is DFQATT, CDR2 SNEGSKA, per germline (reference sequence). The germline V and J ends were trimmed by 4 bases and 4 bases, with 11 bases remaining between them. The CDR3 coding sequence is TGCAGTGCTACAGGGAACATATACAATGAGCAGTTCTTC. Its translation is CSATGNIYNEQFF.

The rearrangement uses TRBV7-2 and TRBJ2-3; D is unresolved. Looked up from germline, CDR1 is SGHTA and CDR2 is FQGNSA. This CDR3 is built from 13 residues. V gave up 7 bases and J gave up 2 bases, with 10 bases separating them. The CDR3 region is CASTMGYTDTQYF. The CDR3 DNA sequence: TGTGCCAGCACCATGGGGTACACAGATACGCAGTATTTT.

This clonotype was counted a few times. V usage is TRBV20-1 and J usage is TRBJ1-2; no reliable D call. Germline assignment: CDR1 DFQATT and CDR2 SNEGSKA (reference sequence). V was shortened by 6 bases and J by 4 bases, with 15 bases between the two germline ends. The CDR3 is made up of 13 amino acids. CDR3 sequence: CSAFPRAVYGYTF. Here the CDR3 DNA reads TGCAGTGCGTTCCCGCGGGCAGTCTATGGCTACACCTTC.